The next 32 T cell receptor beta chains were all read from a single sample in a study of CD8+ T cells in alopecia areata. As the sequencing template, cDNA was produced by extracting RNA and reverse transcribing it. Here immunoSEQ multiplex PCR was the method, and the copy in TCRdb shows in-frame clones only, minus some. The sample holds about 160,000 clones, about 71% seen once. Noted treatment: oral pan-JAK inhibitor, 5-10 mg twice daily. This specimen was CD4+ T cells sorted from blood, taken at week 4, from a patient treated with tofacitinib. Receptors were obtained from a human donor with alopecia areata.

The V gene is TRBV29-1, the J gene TRBJ2-5; D perhaps matches TRBD2 (5 bases). The CDR3 consists of 12 residues. Germline V CDR1 and CDR2: SQVTM, ANQGSEA. V was clipped by 3 bases and J by 2 bases, with 7 bases between them. The CDR3 is CSVEREQETQYF. CDR3 nucleotides: TGCAGCGTTGAGAGGGAACAAGAGACCCAGTACTTC.

The rearrangement uses TRBV29-1 and TRBJ1-1, with D hard to call. CDR3 size: 12 residues. Germline CDR1 SQVTM, CDR2 ANQGSEA. Trimming removed 4 bases at V and 4 bases at J, with 10 bases between. CDR3 sequence: CSVAGWVTEAFF. CDR3 DNA: TGCAGCGTTGCCGGATGGGTCACTGAAGCTTTCTTT.

The V gene is TRBV30, the J gene TRBJ1-4; D is possibly TRBD1 (5 bases). V was pared by 6 bases and J by 4 bases, with 15 bases between. The CDR3 runs 14 residues. The V gene's germline CDR1 is GTSNPN and CDR2 SVGIG (reference sequence). The CDR3 DNA is TGTGCCTGTAAACTGGGGGATGGTAATGAAAAACTGTTTTTT. Translating gives CACKLGDGNEKLFF.

This chain links TRBV29-1 with TRBJ1-2; D might be TRBD1 (5 bases). This CDR3 spans 13 amino acids. Looked up from germline, CDR1 is SQVTM and CDR2 is ANQGSEA. Trimming took 8 bases from V and 2 from J, leaving 15 bases between them. This CDR3 is CSSKRDGNYGYTF. The CDR3 nucleotides read TGCAGCTCGAAAAGGGACGGCAACTATGGCTACACCTTC.

CDR3 coding DNA: TGTGCCAGCAGTGAAGGGGCACTCAATCAGCCCCAGCATTTT. It yields the protein CASSEGALNQPQHF. V and J are TRBV2 and TRBJ1-5; D gene unclear. The CDR3 extends over 14 amino acids. V lost 1 base and J 3 bases, leaving 7 bases between the germline ends. Germline V gives CDR1 SNHLY, CDR2 FYNNEI. The entire variable domain, with the rest obtained from reference TRBV2 and TRBJ1-5, is as follows: EPEVTQTPSHQVTQMGQEVILRCVPISNHLYFYWYRQILGQKVEFLVSFYNNEISEKSEIFDDQFSVERPDGSNFTLKIRSTKLEDSAMYFCASSEGALNQPQHFGDGTRLSIL.

The V gene is TRBV5-4, the J gene TRBJ2-5, with no clear D. From germline, CDR1 is SGHNT and CDR2 YYREEE (reference sequence). V was pared by 2 bases and J by 5 bases, with 13 bases between. The CDR3 loop spans 14 amino acids. The CDR3 reads CASSFEASKETQYF. The CDR3, as DNA: TGTGCCAGCAGCTTTGAGGCTTCCAAGGAGACCCAGTACTTC.

In this sample, this clone turned up many times. This CDR3 is CASSQESGGADTGELFF. The CDR3 nucleotides read TGCGCCAGCAGCCAAGAAAGTGGAGGGGCGGACACCGGGGAGCTGTTTTTT. This chain uses TRBV4-3 with TRBJ2-2; TRBD2 is a possible D gene (6 bases). CDR3 length: 17 residues. Trimming removed 0 bases from V and 3 bases from J, with 14 bases in between. CDR1 and CDR2 (germline): LGHNA, YSLEER.

This clone occurred once. The rearrangement joins TRBV5-1 to TRBJ1-1; TRBD1 matches at 7 bases. This CDR3 contains 14 residues. V lost 1 base, J lost 4 bases, and 4 bases stayed unmatched. Germline assignment: CDR1 SGHRS and CDR2 YFSETQ. The CDR3 loop is CASSLSRGVTEAFF. The DNA of the CDR3 is TGCGCCAGCAGCTTGTCCAGGGGGGTCACTGAAGCTTTCTTT.

This chain links TRBV30 with TRBJ2-7; D call uncertain. Trimming cost V 8 bases and J 4 bases, with 12 bases left between them. Germline-derived CDR1 and CDR2 are GTSNPN and SVGIG (reference sequence). There are 11 residues in the CDR3. The CDR3 loop is CAITEAYEQYF. The CDR3 DNA is TGTGCCATAACAGAGGCATACGAGCAGTACTTC.

This clone was recorded once. The gene calls are TRBV2 and TRBJ2-7, with TRBD2 matching over 8 bases. With V trimmed by 5 bases and J by 5 bases, 8 bases remained unmatched. Germline CDR1 is SNHLY and CDR2 is FYNNEI. This CDR3 spans 14 amino acids. The CDR3 loop is CASSRLGLDNEQYF. CDR3 sequence (DNA): TGTGCCAGCAGTCGCCTGGGACTAGACAACGAGCAGTACTTC.

This clone was recorded only once. The chain has TRBV5-6 and TRBJ2-1, with unresolved D. Germline values: CDR1 SGHDT, CDR2 YYEEEE. This CDR3 contains 16 residues. V gave up 0 bases and J gave up 13 bases, with 23 bases separating them. The DNA for the CDR3 is TGTGCCAGCAGCTTGGTCTCCCCTACATCGAACCGGAACCAGTTCTTC. Its protein is CASSLVSPTSNRNQFF.

V and J are TRBV7-3 and TRBJ2-1; a weak D match, TRBD2 (6 bases). The CDR3 contains 14 residues. The V gene lost 5 bases and the J gene lost 0 bases, with 8 bases spanning the gap. The germline CDR1 and CDR2 sequences are SGHTA and FQGTGA. This chain's CDR3 is CASSPGGSYNEQFF. In DNA, the CDR3 is TGTGCCAGCAGCCCCGGGGGCTCCTACAATGAGCAGTTCTTC.

For the CDR3, the DNA is TGCGCCAGCAGCCAGCAGGAAGGCAATGAGCAGTTCTTC. It is translated as CASSQQEGNEQFF. This chain joins TRBV5-1 and TRBJ2-1; D gene ambiguous. Germline-derived CDR1 and CDR2 are SGHRS and YFSETQ. The CDR3 extends over 13 amino acids. Trimming left V 4 bases short and J 6 bases short, with 11 bases between.

This clone was counted between two and nine times. The J gene is TRBJ2-1, the V gene TRBV4-2, with 8 bases identical to TRBD2. This CDR3 is 16 amino acids long. V was pared by 1 base and J by 5 bases, with 7 bases of the junction left unmatched. Germline CDR1 LGHNA, CDR2 YNFKEQ. CDR3 nucleotides: TGTGCCAGCAGCCAAGGGCGAGCGGGGGCCGACAATGAGCAGTTCTTC. Amino acids: CASSQGRAGADNEQFF.

The CDR3: CASSLEGDTGELFF. As DNA, the CDR3 is TGCGCCAGCAGCCTAGAGGGGGACACCGGGGAGCTGTTTTTT. The V call is TRBV4-1, the J call TRBJ2-2, with a tentative D call TRBD1 (6 bases). Trimming removed 4 bases at V and 3 bases at J, with 9 bases between. The V gene's germline CDR1 is MGHRA and CDR2 YSYEKL. This CDR3 has 14 amino acids.

As for this clone: A much larger clone differs by one base, so this may be a read error. V and J are TRBV6-6 and TRBJ1-5; no firm D call. The CDR3 is 12 residues long. V lost 6 bases, J lost 0 bases, and 3 bases lay in between. Germline V gives CDR1 MNHNY, CDR2 SVGAGI (reference sequence). CDR3 amino acids: CASRNSNQPQHF. CDR3 coding DNA: TGTGCCAGCAGGAATAGCAATCAGCCCCAGCATTTT.

V is TRBV9 and J is TRBJ1-2; 8 bases line up with TRBD1. V trimming: 0 bases; J trimming: 3 bases; junction bases outside the gene matches: 4. The CDR3 has 15 amino acids. The germline CDR1 and CDR2 sequences are SGDLS and YYNGEE. CDR3 loop: CASSVAQGADYGYTF. CDR3 DNA sequence: TGTGCCAGCAGCGTAGCTCAGGGGGCCGACTATGGCTACACCTTC.

This chain uses TRBV4-1 with TRBJ2-1, with D unclear. Germline CDR1 and CDR2: MGHRA and YSYEKL. This CDR3 comprises 15 residues. Trimming stripped 2 bases from V and 0 bases from J, with 8 bases between. The CDR3 DNA follows: TGCGCCAGCAGCCAACAAAGCCTCTCCTACAATGAGCAGTTCTTC. This sequence encodes CASSQQSLSYNEQFF.

This chain uses TRBV6-6 with TRBJ2-1, with 7 nucleotides matching TRBD1. CDR3 length equals 13 residues. The germline V gene has CDR1 MNHNY and CDR2 SVGAGI (reference sequence). The V gene end was trimmed by 6 bases and the J gene end by 14 bases; junction bases not matched to a gene: 13. The CDR3 nucleotides read TGTGCCAGCAGCTGGAGACAGGGTTTTTGGAAGTTCTTC. It is translated as CASSWRQGFWKFF.

The chain uses TRBV18 and TRBJ2-7; tentative D call: TRBD2 (5 bases). Germline V gene lookup returns CDR1 KGHSH and CDR2 LQKENI. The CDR3 runs 13 residues. V dropped 2 bases and J dropped 6 bases, with 11 bases sitting between them. This CDR3 is CASSPGSRGEQYF. In DNA form, the CDR3 reads TGTGCCAGCTCACCAGGTAGCCGGGGCGAGCAGTACTTC. Full variable domain (remainder filled in from reference TRBV18 and TRBJ2-7): NAGVMQNPRHLVRRRGQEARLRCSPMKGHSHVYWYRQLPEEGLKFMVYLQKENIIDESGMPKERFSAEFPKEGPSILRIQQVVRGDSAAYFCASSPGSRGEQYFGPGTRLTVT.

The V call is TRBV10-2, the J call TRBJ2-7; D remains ambiguous. This CDR3 is 14 amino acids long. From germline, CDR1 is WSHSY and CDR2 SAAADI. Trimming cost V 1 base and J 3 bases, with 10 bases left between them. CDR3 DNA: TGCGCCAGCAGTGAGTTAACTCATGGCTACGAGCAGTACTTC. It codes for CASSELTHGYEQYF.

The genes are TRBV5-6 and TRBJ1-2; D gene uncertain. CDR3 length equals 14 residues. CDR1 is SGHDT and CDR2 is YYEEEE in the germline V gene. Trimming cost V 1 base and J 9 bases, with 16 bases left between them. CDR3 region: CASSLWVRQFSYTF. Written as DNA, the CDR3 is TGTGCCAGCAGCTTGTGGGTACGGCAGTTCAGCTACACCTTC.

This clone was found a few times. The chain links TRBV4-1 to TRBJ1-3; D unresolved. Germline-derived CDR1 and CDR2 are MGHRA and YSYEKL. The CDR3 is made up of 13 amino acids. V lost 1 base and J 6 bases, leaving 7 bases between the germline ends. CDR3 loop: CASSQGPANTIYF. The CDR3 DNA reads TGCGCCAGCAGCCAAGGACCGGCAAACACCATATATTTT.

This clone has a single count. The chain has TRBV30 and TRBJ2-5; 11 bases fit TRBD2. CDR3 length: 12 amino acids. Germline-derived CDR1 and CDR2 are GTSNPN and SVGIG (reference sequence). V lost 2 bases, J lost 8 bases, and 1 base stayed unmatched. The CDR3 region is CAWSLAGGTQYF. The DNA of the CDR3 is TGTGCCTGGAGTCTAGCGGGGGGAACCCAGTACTTC.

CDR3 amino acids: CSVSKDRGRNTEAFF. As DNA, the CDR3 is TGCAGCGTCAGCAAGGACAGGGGACGGAACACTGAAGCTTTCTTT. This chain joins TRBV29-1 and TRBJ1-1, with 9 bases that match TRBD1. This CDR3 is built from 15 residues. The V gene end was trimmed by 6 bases and the J gene end by 1 base; junction bases not matched to a gene: 9. In germline, CDR1 is SQVTM, CDR2 ANQGSEA.

The chain uses TRBV6-6 and TRBJ1-5, with D uncertain. Germline V gene sequence: CDR1 MNHNY, CDR2 SVGAGI (reference sequence). With 1 base removed from V and 5 bases from J, the gap between germline ends came to 6 bases. The CDR3 is 13 residues long. This CDR3 reads CASSYLTHQPQHF. CDR3 in DNA: TGTGCCAGCAGTTACTTGACACATCAGCCCCAGCATTTT.

The chain combines TRBV5-6 with TRBJ2-7; 9 bases line up with TRBD1. J gave up 0 bases and V 1 base, and 8 bases lay outside the gene matches. Germline V gene data show CDR1 as SGHDT and CDR2 as YYEEEE. The CDR3 spans 17 residues. This CDR3 is CASSLNRGLSTSYEQYF. The DNA for the CDR3 is TGTGCCAGCAGCTTGAACAGGGGGCTGTCCACCTCCTACGAGCAGTACTTC.

This clone has just a few counts. The chain recombines TRBV29-1 with TRBJ2-7; tentatively, D is TRBD1 (6 bases). The CDR3 contains 11 residues. Germline loops: CDR1 SQVTM, CDR2 ANQGSEA. The CDR3 nucleotides read TGCAGTTACAGGGTCTCCTACGAGCAGTACTTC. Its protein is CSYRVSYEQYF.

The chain combines TRBV7-6 with TRBJ1-6; D is perhaps TRBD1 (5 bases). V lost 0 bases, J lost 9 bases, and 12 bases lay in between. Germline lookup yields CDR1 SGHVS and CDR2 FNYEAQ. The CDR3 extends over 15 amino acids. For the CDR3, the DNA is TGTGCCAGCAGCTTAGCGCGGCAGGGTACTTCACCCCTCCACTTT. Protein product: CASSLARQGTSPLHF.

This clone was seen a handful of times. The chain links TRBV11-1 to TRBJ2-3; 8 bases fit TRBD1. CDR3 length: 16 amino acids. Per the germline V gene, CDR1 is SGHAT and CDR2 is FQDESV (reference sequence). V was pared by 3 bases and J by 2 bases, with 7 bases of the junction left unmatched. The CDR3: CASSFLTGQDTDTQYF. CDR3 nucleotides: TGTGCCAGCAGCTTCCTTACGGGACAGGACACAGATACGCAGTATTTT.

The chain carries TRBV5-1 and TRBJ1-2, with 8 nucleotides matching TRBD1. Germline V gene sequence: CDR1 SGHRS, CDR2 YFSETQ. V trimming: 3 bases; J trimming: 3 bases; junction bases outside the gene matches: 4. This CDR3 has 14 amino acids. The chain's CDR3 is CASSSTGADYGYTF. In DNA, the CDR3 is TGCGCCAGCAGCTCGACAGGGGCGGACTATGGCTACACCTTC. The variable domain in full, completed from reference TRBV5-1 and TRBJ1-2, reads KAGVTQTPRYLIKTRGQQVTLSCSPISGHRSVSWYQQTPGQGLQFLFEYFSETQRNKGNFPGRFSGRQFSNSRSEMNVSTLELGDSALYLCASSSTGADYGYTFGSGTRLTVV.

For this clone: The sample has other DNA sequences that encode this CDR3 too. The chain links TRBV7-8 to TRBJ1-5; no definite D call. This CDR3 region has 12 residues. Trimming removed 0 bases at V and 7 bases at J, with 4 bases between. Germline assignment: CDR1 SGHVS and CDR2 FQNEAQ. CDR3 nucleotide sequence: TGTGCCAGCAGCTTAGCGGGGCAGCCCCAGCATTTT. This encodes CASSLAGQPQHF.